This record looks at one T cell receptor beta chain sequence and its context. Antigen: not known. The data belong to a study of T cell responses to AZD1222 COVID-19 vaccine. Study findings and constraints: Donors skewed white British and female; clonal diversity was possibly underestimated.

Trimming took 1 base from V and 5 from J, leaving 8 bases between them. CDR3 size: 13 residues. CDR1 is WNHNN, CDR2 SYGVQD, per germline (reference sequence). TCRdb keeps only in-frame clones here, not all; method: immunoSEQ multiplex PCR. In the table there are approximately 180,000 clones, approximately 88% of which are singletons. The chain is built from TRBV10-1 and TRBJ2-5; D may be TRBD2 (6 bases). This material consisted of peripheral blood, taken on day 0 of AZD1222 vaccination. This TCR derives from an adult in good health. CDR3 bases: TGCGCCAGCAGTGAGTTTGCGGGGGAGACCCAGTACTTC. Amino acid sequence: CASSEFAGETQYF.